The sequence of this TCR beta chain was determined in a study of T cell responses to AZD1222 COVID-19 vaccine. Turning to the study itself: Whether given at about 4 or about 12 weeks, second doses were pooled.

Data came from immunoSEQ multiplex PCR; TCRdb stores just in-frame clones and leaves some out. This table holds some 160,000 clones, 80% to 95% found once. This CDR3 region has 13 residues. The germline V gene has CDR1 SQVTM and CDR2 ANQGSEA. J gave up 2 bases and V 8 bases, and 5 bases lay outside the gene matches. In the case of this clone: Its antigen remains unidentified.

General study points: Seropositive at baseline were only a handful of AZD1222 recipients. Rises in breadth and depth of Spike-specific TCRs came after two AZD1222 doses.

The specimen comprised peripheral blood, sampled on day 0 of AZD1222 vaccination. The gene calls are TRBV29-1 and TRBJ1-3; 8 bases line up with TRBD1. This TCR was recovered from an adult in good health. CDR3 nucleotide sequence: TGCAGCACCCGGACAGGGCCTGGAAACACCATATATTTT. Its protein product is CSTRTGPGNTIYF. Using reference TRBV29-1 and TRBJ1-3 for the parts outside the CDR3, the full variable domain is SAVISQKPSRDICQRGTSLTIQCQVDSQVTMMFWYRQQPGQSLTLIATANQGSEATYESGFVIDKFPISRPNLTFSTLTVSNMSPEDSSIYLCSTRTGPGNTIYFGEGSWLTVV.